This T cell receptor (beta chain) came from a study of T cell repertoires in cytomegalovirus infection. Study-level information: Indications of both CMV infection and matching HLA type were provided by public TCR beta signatures.

TCRdb passed the reads through MiXCR, listing each CDR3 protein once. The table has fewer than 550,000 distinct CDR3 sequences, around 11% seen once; the top ten hold 10% to 13%. Regarding the study as a whole: HLA-C-restricted CMV-specific TCR beta clonotypes were dominant in the ex vivo response.

This clonotype was picked up many times. Its antigen is not known. Sequenced material: PBMCs. This receptor was obtained from a human donor in good health (CMV status not recorded). Some clones in this sample may be carry-over from other donors' samples.

CDR3 sequence (DNA): TGTGCCAGCAGTTTAGCGTTGAGGTCTGAAGCTTTCTTT. Translated, it gives CASSLALRSEAFF. This chain connects TRBV12-3 or TRBV12-4 to TRBJ1-1; unclear D gene. The CDR3 spans 13 residues. V was pared by 0 bases and J by 6 bases, with 8 bases between.